These T cell receptor beta chains were read from a single sample in a study of blood T cell repertoires in COVID-19. Data came from immunoSEQ multiplex PCR; TCRdb stores just in-frame clones and leaves some out. The profile shows a few hundred thousand clones, 88% of them singletons. Material: peripheral blood. All receptors come from a man aged 18 to 29 with active or convalescent COVID-19. Each CDR3 is given with its conserved first and last residue. D genes are given only for firm matches. Some rows have no size entry. The others give once, few or many, or a class for an expanded clone.

d_call: TRBD2
clone_size: .
v_call: TRBV5-4
j_call: TRBJ2-1
cdr3_aa: CASSLVLAGGPGGEQFF
cdr3_nt: TGTGCCAGCAGCTTGGTGTTAGCGGGGGGCCCGGGGGGTGAGCAGTTCTTC

d_call: .
clone_size: .
v_call: TRBV10-1
j_call: TRBJ2-7
cdr3_aa: CASSEAADEQYF
cdr3_nt: TGCGCCAGCAGTGAGGCGGCGGACGAGCAGTACTTC

d_call: TRBD2
clone_size: few
v_call: TRBV6-4
j_call: TRBJ2-2
cdr3_aa: CASSVRLAANTGELFF
cdr3_nt: TGTGCCAGCAGTGTAAGACTAGCGGCGAACACCGGGGAGCTGTTTTTT

d_call: .
clone_size: .
v_call: TRBV5-4
j_call: TRBJ1-1
cdr3_aa: CASTAGGTEAFF
cdr3_nt: TGTGCCAGCACCGCGGGGGGGACTGAAGCTTTCTTT

d_call: .
clone_size: .
v_call: TRBV24-1
j_call: TRBJ1-4
cdr3_aa: CATSGAINEKLFF
cdr3_nt: TGTGCCACCAGTGGGGCGATCAATGAAAAACTGTTTTTT

d_call: .
clone_size: .
v_call: TRBV2
j_call: TRBJ1-1
cdr3_aa: CASSEAPGGWMNTEAFF
cdr3_nt: TGTGCCAGCAGTGAAGCGCCCGGGGGTTGGATGAACACTGAAGCTTTCTTT

d_call: TRBD1
clone_size: .
v_call: TRBV9
j_call: TRBJ1-1
cdr3_aa: CASSRGQGVTEAFF
cdr3_nt: TGTGCCAGCAGCCGAGGACAGGGGGTCACTGAAGCTTTCTTT

d_call: .
clone_size: .
v_call: TRBV4-3
j_call: TRBJ1-2
cdr3_aa: CASSQDFISGVYGYTF
cdr3_nt: TGCGCCAGCAGCCAAGATTTTATTTCAGGGGTGTATGGCTACACCTTC

d_call: .
clone_size: .
v_call: TRBV6-6
j_call: TRBJ1-6
cdr3_aa: CASSYSSNGDSPLHF
cdr3_nt: TGTGCCAGCAGTTACTCGAGTAACGGGGATTCACCCCTCCACTTT

d_call: TRBD2
clone_size: .
v_call: TRBV7-8
j_call: TRBJ2-1
cdr3_aa: CASSLYPTPLSGGLSNEQFF
cdr3_nt: TGTGCCAGCAGCTTATATCCAACCCCACTTAGCGGGGGGCTTTCGAATGAGCAGTTCTTC

d_call: TRBD1
clone_size: .
v_call: TRBV7-6
j_call: TRBJ1-1
cdr3_aa: CASSSLGQGTEAFF
cdr3_nt: TGTGCCAGCAGCTCTCTGGGACAGGGCACTGAAGCTTTCTTT

d_call: .
clone_size: .
v_call: TRBV5-6
j_call: TRBJ1-5
cdr3_aa: CASSLWKEPNQPQHF
cdr3_nt: TGTGCCAGCAGCTTGTGGAAGGAGCCCAATCAGCCCCAGCATTTT

d_call: TRBD2
clone_size: .
v_call: TRBV6-2/TRBV6-3
j_call: TRBJ2-5
cdr3_aa: CASSYTGLAGGRQETQYF
cdr3_nt: TGTGCCAGCAGTTACACTGGGCTAGCGGGGGGGCGACAAGAGACCCAGTACTTC

d_call: .
clone_size: .
v_call: TRBV19
j_call: TRBJ1-2
cdr3_aa: CASSMGRMDGYTF
cdr3_nt: TGTGCCAGTAGTATGGGCCGGATGGATGGCTACACCTTC

d_call: .
clone_size: .
v_call: TRBV5-6
j_call: TRBJ1-3
cdr3_aa: CASSLDRQDVLANTIYF
cdr3_nt: TGTGCCAGCAGCTTGGATCGGCAGGATGTTTTGGCAAACACCATATATTTT

d_call: .
clone_size: .
v_call: TRBV4-3
j_call: TRBJ2-2
cdr3_aa: CASSQEFLRGSTGELFF
cdr3_nt: TGCGCCAGCAGCCAAGAATTTCTAAGGGGAAGTACCGGGGAGCTGTTTTTT

d_call: .
clone_size: .
v_call: TRBV5-1
j_call: TRBJ2-1
cdr3_aa: CASSPGQAYNEQFF
cdr3_nt: TGCGCCAGCAGCCCGGGTCAAGCCTACAATGAGCAGTTCTTC

d_call: TRBD1
clone_size: .
v_call: TRBV9
j_call: TRBJ2-7
cdr3_aa: CASSVGGQGAPYEQYF
cdr3_nt: TGTGCCAGCAGCGTAGGAGGGCAGGGGGCTCCCTACGAGCAGTACTTC

d_call: TRBD1
clone_size: .
v_call: TRBV27
j_call: TRBJ1-2
cdr3_aa: CASSLSGQGYGYTF
cdr3_nt: TGTGCCAGCAGTTTATCCGGACAGGGTTATGGCTACACCTTC

d_call: .
clone_size: .
v_call: TRBV6-5
j_call: TRBJ2-7
cdr3_aa: CASSLAGQILEQYF
cdr3_nt: TGTGCCAGCAGTTTAGCGGGACAGATTCTCGAGCAGTACTTC

d_call: .
clone_size: .
v_call: TRBV30
j_call: TRBJ1-2
cdr3_aa: CAWTSGGRAGYTF
cdr3_nt: TGTGCCTGGACGTCCGGGGGAAGGGCTGGCTACACCTTC

d_call: TRBD1
clone_size: .
v_call: TRBV28
j_call: TRBJ1-3
cdr3_aa: CASITGAGNTIYF
cdr3_nt: TGTGCCAGCATCACAGGGGCAGGAAACACCATATATTTT

d_call: .
clone_size: .
v_call: TRBV9
j_call: TRBJ1-4
cdr3_aa: CASSPRGQIIEKLFF
cdr3_nt: TGTGCCAGCAGCCCCCGCGGGCAAATAATTGAAAAACTGTTTTTT

d_call: .
clone_size: .
v_call: TRBV19
j_call: TRBJ2-1
cdr3_aa: CASSIVNSRRGAYNEQFF
cdr3_nt: TGTGCCAGTAGTATAGTAAATTCACGGCGGGGTGCCTACAATGAGCAGTTCTTC

d_call: TRBD1
clone_size: .
v_call: TRBV7-9
j_call: TRBJ1-2
cdr3_aa: CASSLPSPGQNYRGYTF
cdr3_nt: TGTGCCAGCAGCCTACCATCCCCGGGACAGAACTATCGTGGCTACACCTTC

d_call: TRBD1
clone_size: .
v_call: TRBV5-6
j_call: TRBJ1-2
cdr3_aa: CASSHDREGGYTF
cdr3_nt: TGTGCCAGCAGCCACGACAGGGAAGGAGGCTACACCTTC

d_call: TRBD1
clone_size: .
v_call: TRBV3-1/TRBV3-2
j_call: TRBJ1-2
cdr3_aa: CASSPWTGTDYGYTF
cdr3_nt: TGTGCCAGCAGCCCTTGGACAGGGACGGACTATGGCTACACCTTC

d_call: TRBD1
clone_size: .
v_call: TRBV9
j_call: TRBJ1-4
cdr3_aa: CASSPGGTANEKLFF
cdr3_nt: TGTGCCAGCAGTCCCGGAGGGACAGCTAATGAAAAACTGTTTTTT

d_call: .
clone_size: .
v_call: TRBV4-3
j_call: TRBJ1-2
cdr3_aa: CASSQEPGLGYTF
cdr3_nt: TGCGCCAGCAGCCAAGAGCCGGGGTTGGGCTACACCTTC

d_call: TRBD1
clone_size: once
v_call: TRBV19
j_call: TRBJ1-2
cdr3_aa: CASSTGTAIGGYTF
cdr3_nt: TGTGCCAGTAGTACCGGGACAGCCATCGGGGGCTACACCTTC

d_call: TRBD2
clone_size: once
v_call: TRBV6-5
j_call: TRBJ2-1
cdr3_aa: CASSFPSGGGFDEQFF
cdr3_nt: TGTGCCAGCAGTTTCCCTAGCGGGGGGGGGTTTGATGAGCAGTTCTTC

d_call: .
clone_size: .
v_call: TRBV11-3
j_call: TRBJ1-6
cdr3_aa: CASSFRTSRPNNSPLHF
cdr3_nt: TGTGCCAGCAGTTTTCGGACAAGTCGTCCAAATAATTCACCCCTCCACTTT

d_call: TRBD1
clone_size: many
v_call: TRBV6-2/TRBV6-3
j_call: TRBJ2-6
cdr3_aa: CASSLTGGGANVLTF
cdr3_nt: TGTGCCAGCAGTTTGACAGGGGGTGGGGCCAACGTCCTGACTTTC

d_call: .
clone_size: .
v_call: TRBV9
j_call: TRBJ2-7
cdr3_aa: CASSGDSYEQYF
cdr3_nt: TGTGCCAGCAGCGGCGACAGTTACGAGCAGTACTTC

d_call: .
clone_size: .
v_call: TRBV2
j_call: TRBJ2-7
cdr3_aa: CASREGLLSYEQYF
cdr3_nt: TGTGCCAGCAGAGAGGGATTACTCTCCTACGAGCAGTACTTC

d_call: TRBD2
clone_size: .
v_call: TRBV7-6
j_call: TRBJ2-3
cdr3_aa: CASSLAPWGLAFLLDTQYF
cdr3_nt: TGTGCCAGCAGCTTAGCCCCTTGGGGACTAGCGTTTTTACTTGATACGCAGTATTTT

d_call: TRBD2
clone_size: .
v_call: TRBV10-1
j_call: TRBJ2-3
cdr3_aa: CASSEGAGLTDTQYF
cdr3_nt: TGCGCCAGCAGTGAGGGAGCGGGGTTAACAGATACGCAGTATTTT

d_call: TRBD1
clone_size: .
v_call: TRBV7-6
j_call: TRBJ1-5
cdr3_aa: CASSLGRQGPNQPQHF
cdr3_nt: TGTGCCAGCAGCCTAGGGAGACAGGGGCCCAATCAGCCCCAGCATTTT

d_call: .
clone_size: .
v_call: TRBV5-6
j_call: TRBJ2-1
cdr3_aa: CASSQYNEQFF
cdr3_nt: TGTGCCAGCAGCCAATACAATGAGCAGTTCTTC

d_call: .
clone_size: .
v_call: TRBV29-1
j_call: TRBJ1-2
cdr3_aa: CSVEFNRATNYGYTF
cdr3_nt: TGCAGCGTTGAATTTAACAGGGCAACTAACTATGGCTACACCTTC

d_call: .
clone_size: few
v_call: TRBV20-1
j_call: TRBJ1-2
cdr3_aa: CSGTEGYGYTF
cdr3_nt: TGCAGTGGGACAGAAGGCTATGGCTACACCTTC

d_call: TRBD1
clone_size: .
v_call: TRBV6-5
j_call: TRBJ2-7
cdr3_aa: CASPKTGLFYEQYF
cdr3_nt: TGTGCCAGCCCCAAGACAGGGCTATTCTACGAGCAGTACTTC

d_call: .
clone_size: .
v_call: TRBV7-2
j_call: TRBJ2-1
cdr3_aa: CASSLDSTPYTEQFF
cdr3_nt: TGTGCCAGCAGCTTAGACAGTACGCCCTACACTGAGCAGTTCTTC

d_call: TRBD1
clone_size: .
v_call: TRBV18
j_call: TRBJ1-2
cdr3_aa: CASSQGQGAGGYTF
cdr3_nt: TGTGCCAGCTCACAAGGACAGGGAGCTGGTGGCTACACCTTC

d_call: TRBD2
clone_size: .
v_call: TRBV28
j_call: TRBJ2-5
cdr3_aa: CASSPYGTSQETQYF
cdr3_nt: TGTGCCAGCAGTCCATACGGGACTAGCCAAGAGACCCAGTACTTC

d_call: .
clone_size: .
v_call: TRBV19
j_call: TRBJ1-5
cdr3_aa: CASHKGVRQPQHF
cdr3_nt: TGTGCCAGTCATAAGGGGGTCCGTCAGCCCCAGCATTTT

d_call: TRBD2
clone_size: few
v_call: TRBV10-2
j_call: TRBJ2-1
cdr3_aa: CASKLLAGGYNEQFF
cdr3_nt: TGCGCCAGCAAACTACTAGCGGGGGGGTACAATGAGCAGTTCTTC

d_call: TRBD2
clone_size: once
v_call: TRBV7-2
j_call: TRBJ2-2
cdr3_aa: CASSSGLRGGTGELFF
cdr3_nt: TGTGCCAGCAGCTCCGGCCTGCGGGGGGGGACCGGGGAGCTGTTTTTT

d_call: .
clone_size: .
v_call: TRBV7-8
j_call: TRBJ1-5
cdr3_aa: CASSLGPGQYNQPQHF
cdr3_nt: TGTGCCAGCAGCTTAGGGCCGGGACAATACAATCAGCCCCAGCATTTT

d_call: TRBD1
clone_size: .
v_call: TRBV19
j_call: TRBJ2-1
cdr3_aa: CASARDREYNEQFF
cdr3_nt: TGTGCCAGTGCTCGGGACAGGGAGTACAATGAGCAGTTCTTC

d_call: TRBD2
clone_size: .
v_call: TRBV19
j_call: TRBJ2-7
cdr3_aa: CASSFGEGSSYEQYF
cdr3_nt: TGTGCCAGTAGTTTCGGGGAGGGGAGCTCCTACGAGCAGTACTTC

d_call: TRBD1
clone_size: .
v_call: TRBV27
j_call: TRBJ1-6
cdr3_aa: CASSITGVSNSPLHF
cdr3_nt: TGTGCCAGCAGTATAACAGGGGTTTCGAATTCACCCCTCCACTTT

d_call: .
clone_size: .
v_call: TRBV10-3
j_call: TRBJ2-7
cdr3_aa: CAITRNIGYEQYF
cdr3_nt: TGTGCCATCACCAGGAATATAGGCTACGAGCAGTACTTC

d_call: .
clone_size: .
v_call: TRBV6-5
j_call: TRBJ1-1
cdr3_aa: CASSSTREAEAFF
cdr3_nt: TGTGCCAGCAGCTCCACGAGAGAGGCTGAAGCTTTCTTT

d_call: .
clone_size: .
v_call: TRBV27
j_call: TRBJ1-2
cdr3_aa: CASSLAGGGGGYTF
cdr3_nt: TGTGCCAGCAGTTTGGCGGGGGGCGGCGGTGGCTACACCTTC

d_call: TRBD1
clone_size: .
v_call: TRBV25-1
j_call: TRBJ1-4
cdr3_aa: CASSDQTSGQQVNEKLFF
cdr3_nt: TGTGCCAGCAGTGACCAAACCTCGGGACAGCAGGTTAATGAAAAACTGTTTTTT

d_call: .
clone_size: .
v_call: TRBV4-1
j_call: TRBJ1-1
cdr3_aa: CASSQEGRNTEAFF
cdr3_nt: TGCGCCAGCAGCCAAGAAGGGAGGAACACTGAAGCTTTCTTT

d_call: .
clone_size: .
v_call: TRBV6-1
j_call: TRBJ1-2
cdr3_aa: CASSETGNYGYTF
cdr3_nt: TGTGCCAGCAGTGAGACAGGAAACTATGGCTACACCTTC

d_call: .
clone_size: .
v_call: TRBV6-5
j_call: TRBJ1-1
cdr3_aa: CASNEWTEAFF
cdr3_nt: TGTGCCAGCAACGAGTGGACTGAAGCTTTCTTT